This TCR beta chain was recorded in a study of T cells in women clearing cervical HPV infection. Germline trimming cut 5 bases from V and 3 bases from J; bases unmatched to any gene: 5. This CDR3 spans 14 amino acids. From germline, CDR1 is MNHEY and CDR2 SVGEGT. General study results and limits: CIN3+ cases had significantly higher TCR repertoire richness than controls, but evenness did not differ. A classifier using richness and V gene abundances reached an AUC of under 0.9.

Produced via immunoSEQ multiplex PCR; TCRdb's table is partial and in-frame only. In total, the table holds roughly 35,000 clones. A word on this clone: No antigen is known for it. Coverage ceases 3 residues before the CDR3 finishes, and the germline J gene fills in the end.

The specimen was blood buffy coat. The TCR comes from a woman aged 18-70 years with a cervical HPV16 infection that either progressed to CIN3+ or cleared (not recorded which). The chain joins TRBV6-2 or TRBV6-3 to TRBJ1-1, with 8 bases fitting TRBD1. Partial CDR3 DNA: TGTGCCAGCAGTACCCGGACAGGGTACACTGAA. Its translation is CASSTRTGYTE. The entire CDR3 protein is CASSTRTGYTEAFF.